The clone carrying this TCR beta chain was counted between two and nine times. No antigen is known for it. The CDR3 has 15 residues. Germline assignment: CDR1 MGHDK and CDR2 SYGVNS. V lost 1 base and J lost 4; bases outside the gene matches: 4. These data belong to a study of cytomegalovirus exposure and HLA in healthy donors. Study-wide findings and caveats: Researchers reported from a later analysis that most CMV-associated TCR beta chains appeared HLA-restricted.

Donors in the study were healthy people who gave bone marrow. Nominally healthy donors provided the samples, though records likely missed some immune exposures. 60 Vbeta and 13 Jbeta primers were used in PCR. Clones were sequenced by immunoSEQ multiplex PCR, and TCRdb holds only the in-frame ones, with some missing. This table has 100,000 to 150,000 clones, roughly 70% appearing once. This clonotype was sampled from a man in his forties or fifties in good health and CMV-seropositive. This chain links TRBV25-1 with TRBJ2-1; the match to TRBD1 covers 7 bases. Source material: PBMCs. The CDR3 sequence: CASSEFTGQYNEQFF. The CDR3 nucleotides are TGTGCCAGCAGTGAATTCACGGGACAGTACAATGAGCAGTTCTTC.